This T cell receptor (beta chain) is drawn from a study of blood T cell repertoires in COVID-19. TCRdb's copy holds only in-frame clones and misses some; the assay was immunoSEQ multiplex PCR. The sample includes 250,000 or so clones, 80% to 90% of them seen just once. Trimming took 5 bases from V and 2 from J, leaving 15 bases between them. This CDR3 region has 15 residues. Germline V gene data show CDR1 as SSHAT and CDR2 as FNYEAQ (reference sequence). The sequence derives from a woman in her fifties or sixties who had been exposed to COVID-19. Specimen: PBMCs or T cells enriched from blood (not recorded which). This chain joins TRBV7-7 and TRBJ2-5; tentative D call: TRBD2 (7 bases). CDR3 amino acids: CASSQNAGAQETQYF. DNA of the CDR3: TGTGCCAGCAGCCAGAATGCGGGGGCTCAAGAGACCCAGTACTTC.